Listed here are 2 T cell receptor beta chains from one sample, sequenced in a study of T cells after yellow fever vaccination. TCRdb re-called the 5' RACE reads with MiXCR, one entry per CDR3 protein. The repertoire consists of hundreds of thousands of distinct CDR3 sequences, with about 6% occurring once and the leading ten covering around 16%. This specimen consisted of PBMCs, obtained 5 days after the yellow fever booster vaccination. The receptor source for this set is a man in his thirties or forties who received the YFV17D yellow fever vaccine.

This clonotype appeared many times. The chain couples TRBV20-1 to TRBJ1-1, with 7 bases that match TRBD1. CDR1 and CDR2 from the germline V gene are DFQATT and SNEGSKA (reference sequence). This CDR3 region has 14 residues. Trimming took 0 bases from V and 0 from J; bases not matched to a gene: 1. CDR3 bases: TGCAGTGCTAGAGAAGGGACAGTGAACACTGAAGCTTTCTTT. Amino acid sequence: CSAREGTVNTEAFF.

This clonotype showed up many times. This sequence joins TRBV5-1 and TRBJ2-1; 14 nucleotides align to TRBD2. The ends lost 0 bases at V and 8 bases at J; junction bases unmatched: 4. The CDR3 runs to 16 residues. Germline CDR1 SGHRS, CDR2 YFSETQ. The CDR3 protein is CASSLGLAGGPHEQFF. As DNA, the CDR3 is TGCGCCAGCAGCTTGGGACTAGCGGGAGGGCCCCATGAGCAGTTCTTC.